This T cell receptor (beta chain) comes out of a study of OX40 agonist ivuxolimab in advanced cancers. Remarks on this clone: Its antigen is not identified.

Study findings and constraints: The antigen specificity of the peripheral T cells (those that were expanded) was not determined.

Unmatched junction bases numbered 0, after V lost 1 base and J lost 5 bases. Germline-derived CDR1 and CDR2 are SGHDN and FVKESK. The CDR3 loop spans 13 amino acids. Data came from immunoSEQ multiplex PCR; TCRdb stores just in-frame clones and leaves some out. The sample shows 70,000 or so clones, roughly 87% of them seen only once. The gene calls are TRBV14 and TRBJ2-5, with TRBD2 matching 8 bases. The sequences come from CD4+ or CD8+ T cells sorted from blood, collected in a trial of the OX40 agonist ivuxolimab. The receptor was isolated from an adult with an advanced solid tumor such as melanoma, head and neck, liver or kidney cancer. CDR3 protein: CASSQGLAETQYF. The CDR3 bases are TGTGCCAGCAGCCAAGGACTAGCGGAGACCCAGTACTTC.